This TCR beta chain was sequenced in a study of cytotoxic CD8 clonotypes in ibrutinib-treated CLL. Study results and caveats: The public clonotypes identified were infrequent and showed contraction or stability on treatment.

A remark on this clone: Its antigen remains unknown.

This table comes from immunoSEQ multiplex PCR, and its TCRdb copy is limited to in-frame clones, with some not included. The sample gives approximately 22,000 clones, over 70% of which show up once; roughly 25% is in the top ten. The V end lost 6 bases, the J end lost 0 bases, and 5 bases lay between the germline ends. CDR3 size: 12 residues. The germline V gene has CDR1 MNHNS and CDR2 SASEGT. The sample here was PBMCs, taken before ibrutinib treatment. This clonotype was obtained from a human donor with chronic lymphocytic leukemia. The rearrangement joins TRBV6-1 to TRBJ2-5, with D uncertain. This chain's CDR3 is CASSRNQETQYF. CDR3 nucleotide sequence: TGTGCCAGCAGCCGGAACCAAGAGACCCAGTACTTC.